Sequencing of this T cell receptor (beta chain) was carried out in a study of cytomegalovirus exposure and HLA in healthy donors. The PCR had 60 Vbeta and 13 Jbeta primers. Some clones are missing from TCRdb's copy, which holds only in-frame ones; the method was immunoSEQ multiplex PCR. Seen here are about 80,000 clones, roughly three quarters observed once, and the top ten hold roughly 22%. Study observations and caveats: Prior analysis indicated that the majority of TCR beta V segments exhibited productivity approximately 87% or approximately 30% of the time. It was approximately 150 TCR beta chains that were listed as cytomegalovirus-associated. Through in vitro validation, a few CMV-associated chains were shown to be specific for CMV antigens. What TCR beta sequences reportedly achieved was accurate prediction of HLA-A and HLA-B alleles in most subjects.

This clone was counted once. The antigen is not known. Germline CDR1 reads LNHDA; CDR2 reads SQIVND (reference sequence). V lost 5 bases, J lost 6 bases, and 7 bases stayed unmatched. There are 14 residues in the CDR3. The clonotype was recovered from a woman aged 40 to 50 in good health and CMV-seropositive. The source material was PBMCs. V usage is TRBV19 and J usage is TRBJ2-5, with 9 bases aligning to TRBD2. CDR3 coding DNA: TGTGCCAGTAGTGGGGCTAGCGGGATGAAGACCCAGTACTTC. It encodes CASSGASGMKTQYF.